These 3 T cell receptor beta chains originate from one sample sequenced in a study of T-cell reconstitution after alpha-beta-depleted transplantation in children. For TCRbeta, the library was prepared with unique molecular identifiers. TCRdb independently ran MiXCR on the PCR reads; one entry per CDR3 protein. The table has around 180,000 distinct CDR3 sequences, 11% seen once. The sample here was PBMCs, taken before TCRalphabeta/CD19-depleted stem cell transplant. Every receptor here comes from a boy aged 2 to 10 with acute myeloid leukemia, due to receive a stem cell transplant.

This clonotype was seen many times. CDR3 protein: CASSSLGSTDTQYF. CDR3 nucleotides: TGTGCCAGCAGTTCGTTGGGTTCCACAGATACGCAGTATTTT. The chain is built from TRBV12-3 or TRBV12-4 and TRBJ2-3; D is uncertain. The CDR3 sequence is 14 residues long. Trimming cost V 4 bases and J 2 bases, with 10 bases left between them.

This clonotype was seen many times. The chain employs TRBV11-2 and TRBJ1-6, with D perhaps matching TRBD1 (5 bases). With 0 bases removed from V and 10 bases from J, the gap between germline ends came to 7 bases. Looked up from germline, CDR1 is SGHAT and CDR2 is FQNNGV. The CDR3 has 13 residues. The DNA for the CDR3 is TGTGCCAGCAGCTTAGAAAAGGGGTCACCCCTCCACTTT. Translated: CASSLEKGSPLHF.

This clonotype was detected many times. This chain connects TRBV7-9 to TRBJ1-5, with TRBD1 as a possible D gene (5 bases). The CDR3 consists of 14 residues. Trimming pared 1 base from V and 7 bases from J, leaving 11 bases between. CDR1 and CDR2 (germline): SEHNR, FQNEAQ (reference sequence). The CDR3 here is CASSLGAGTQPQHF. CDR3 DNA: TGTGCCAGCAGCTTAGGGGCAGGGACGCAGCCCCAGCATTTT.